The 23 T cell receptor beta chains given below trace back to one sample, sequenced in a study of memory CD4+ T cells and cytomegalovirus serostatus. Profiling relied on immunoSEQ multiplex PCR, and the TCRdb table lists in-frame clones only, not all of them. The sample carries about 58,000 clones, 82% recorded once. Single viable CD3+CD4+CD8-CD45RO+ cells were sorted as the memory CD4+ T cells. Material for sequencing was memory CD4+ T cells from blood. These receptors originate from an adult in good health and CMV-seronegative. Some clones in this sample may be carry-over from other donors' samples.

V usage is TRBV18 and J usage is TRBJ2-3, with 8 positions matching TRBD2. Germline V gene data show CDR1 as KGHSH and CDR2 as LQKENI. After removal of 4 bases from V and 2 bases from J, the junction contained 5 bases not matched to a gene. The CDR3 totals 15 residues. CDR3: CASSLGLVPTDTQYF. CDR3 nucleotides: TGTGCCAGCTCACTGGGACTAGTCCCCACAGATACGCAGTATTTT. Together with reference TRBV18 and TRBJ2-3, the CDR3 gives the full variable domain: NAGVMQNPRHLVRRRGQEARLRCSPMKGHSHVYWYRQLPEEGLKFMVYLQKENIIDESGMPKERFSAEFPKEGPSILRIQQVVRGDSAAYFCASSLGLVPTDTQYFGPGTRLTVL.

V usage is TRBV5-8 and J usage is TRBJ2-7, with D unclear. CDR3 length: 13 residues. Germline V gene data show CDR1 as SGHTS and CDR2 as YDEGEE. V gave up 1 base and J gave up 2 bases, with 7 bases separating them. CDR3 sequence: CASSLTVTYEQYF. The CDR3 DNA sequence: TGTGCCAGCAGCTTGACGGTTACCTACGAGCAGTACTTC.

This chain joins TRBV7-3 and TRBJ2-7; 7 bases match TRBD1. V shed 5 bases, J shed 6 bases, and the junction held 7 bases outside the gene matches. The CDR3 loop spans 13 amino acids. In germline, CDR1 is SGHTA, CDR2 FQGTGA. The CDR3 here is CASSANSGGEQYF. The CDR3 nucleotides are TGTGCCAGCAGCGCAAATTCAGGGGGCGAGCAGTACTTC.

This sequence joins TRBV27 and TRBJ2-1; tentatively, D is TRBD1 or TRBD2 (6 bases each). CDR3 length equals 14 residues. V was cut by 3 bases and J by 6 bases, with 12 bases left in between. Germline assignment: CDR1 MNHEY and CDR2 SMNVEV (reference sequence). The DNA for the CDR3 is TGTGCCAGCAGTTTTCTGGGGGGCTTCAATGAGCAGTTCTTC. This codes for CASSFLGGFNEQFF.

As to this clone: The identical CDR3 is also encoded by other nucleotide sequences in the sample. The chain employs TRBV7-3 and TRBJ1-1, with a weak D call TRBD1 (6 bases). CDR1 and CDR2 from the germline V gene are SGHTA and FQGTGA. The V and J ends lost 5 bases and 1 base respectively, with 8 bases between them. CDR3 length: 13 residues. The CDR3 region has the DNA TGTGCCAGCAGCCTGGACAGGAACACTGAAGCTTTCTTT. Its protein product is CASSLDRNTEAFF.

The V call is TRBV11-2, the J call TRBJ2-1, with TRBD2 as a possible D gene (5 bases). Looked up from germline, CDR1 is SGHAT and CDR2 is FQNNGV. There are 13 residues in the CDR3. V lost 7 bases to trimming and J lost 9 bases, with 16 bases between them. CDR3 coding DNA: TGTGCCAGCACCTCCTTGAGGGTAATTGAGCAGTTCTTC. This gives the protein CASTSLRVIEQFF.

The CDR3 sequence is CASGFSGGRYNEQFF. CDR3 DNA: TGTGCTAGTGGTTTTAGCGGGGGACGCTACAATGAGCAGTTCTTC. The gene calls are TRBV12-5 and TRBJ2-1, with 9 bases lining up with TRBD2. CDR1 is LGHNT and CDR2 is FRNRAP in the germline V gene. This CDR3 is 15 amino acids long. Trimming at V came to 3 bases and at J to 3 bases, leaving 3 bases not matched to a gene.

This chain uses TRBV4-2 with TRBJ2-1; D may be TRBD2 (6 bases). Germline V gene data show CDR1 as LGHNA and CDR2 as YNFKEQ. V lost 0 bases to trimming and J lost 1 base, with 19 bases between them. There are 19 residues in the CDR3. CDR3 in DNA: TGTGCCAGCAGCCAAGAAGCCCTTTCATGGCGGGGATCCTACAATGAGCAGTTCTTC. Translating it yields CASSQEALSWRGSYNEQFF.

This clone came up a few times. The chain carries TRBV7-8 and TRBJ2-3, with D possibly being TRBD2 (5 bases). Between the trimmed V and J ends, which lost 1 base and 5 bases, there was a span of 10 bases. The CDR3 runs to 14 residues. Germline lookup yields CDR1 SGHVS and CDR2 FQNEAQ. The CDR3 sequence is CASSLGTAGDTQYF. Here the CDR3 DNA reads TGTGCCAGCAGCTTAGGGACGGCGGGAGATACGCAGTATTTT.

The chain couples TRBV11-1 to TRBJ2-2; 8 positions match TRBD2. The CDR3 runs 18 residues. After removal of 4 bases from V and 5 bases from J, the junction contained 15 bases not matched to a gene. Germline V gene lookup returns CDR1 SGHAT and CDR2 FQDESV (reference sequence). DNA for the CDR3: TGTGCCAGCAGCTACCTAGGGGGAGCGGGAGTAGGAACCGGGGAGCTGTTTTTT. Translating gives CASSYLGGAGVGTGELFF.

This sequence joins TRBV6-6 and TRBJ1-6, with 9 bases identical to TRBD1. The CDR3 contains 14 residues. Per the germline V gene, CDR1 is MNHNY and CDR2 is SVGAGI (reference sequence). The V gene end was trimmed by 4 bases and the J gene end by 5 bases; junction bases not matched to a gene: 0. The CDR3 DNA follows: TGTGCCAGCAGTTGGACAGGGGATAATTCACCCCTCCACTTT. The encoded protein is CASSWTGDNSPLHF.

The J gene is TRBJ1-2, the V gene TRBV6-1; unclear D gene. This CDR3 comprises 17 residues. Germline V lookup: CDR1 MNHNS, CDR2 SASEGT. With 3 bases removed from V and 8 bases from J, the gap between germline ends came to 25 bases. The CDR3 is CASSDSPAMREVWGYTF. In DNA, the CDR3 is TGTGCCAGCAGTGATTCCCCCGCGATGAGGGAAGTTTGGGGCTACACCTTC.

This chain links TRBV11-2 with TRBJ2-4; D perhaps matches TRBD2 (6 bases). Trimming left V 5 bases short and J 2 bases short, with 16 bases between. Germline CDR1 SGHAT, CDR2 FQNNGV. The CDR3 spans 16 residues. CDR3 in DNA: TGTGCCAGCAGCCGCCGGGACTCTCGGACCAAAAACATTCAGTACTTC. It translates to CASSRRDSRTKNIQYF.

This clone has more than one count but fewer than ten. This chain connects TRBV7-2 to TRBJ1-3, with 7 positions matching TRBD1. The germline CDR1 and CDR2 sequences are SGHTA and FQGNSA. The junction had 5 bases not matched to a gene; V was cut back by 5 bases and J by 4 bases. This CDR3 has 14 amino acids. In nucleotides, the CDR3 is TGTGCCAGCAGCCCCGGGACAGTCGGAAACACCATATATTTT. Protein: CASSPGTVGNTIYF.

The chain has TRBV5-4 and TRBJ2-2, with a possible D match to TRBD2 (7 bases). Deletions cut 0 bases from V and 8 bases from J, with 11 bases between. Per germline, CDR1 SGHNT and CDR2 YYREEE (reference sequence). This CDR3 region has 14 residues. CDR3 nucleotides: TGTGCCAGCAGCTTGGAAAGCGGGACAGGGGAGCTGTTTTTT. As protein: CASSLESGTGELFF. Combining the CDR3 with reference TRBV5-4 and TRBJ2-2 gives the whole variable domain ETGVTQSPTHLIKTRGQQVTLRCSSQSGHNTVSWYQQALGQGPQFIFQYYREEENGRGNFPPRFSGLQFPNYSSELNVNALELDDSALYLCASSLESGTGELFFGEGSRLTVL.

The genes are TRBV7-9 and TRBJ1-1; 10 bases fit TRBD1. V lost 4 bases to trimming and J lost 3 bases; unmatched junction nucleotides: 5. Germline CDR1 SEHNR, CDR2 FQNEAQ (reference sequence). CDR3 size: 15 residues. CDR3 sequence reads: CASSSTGGRDTEAFF. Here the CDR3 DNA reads TGTGCCAGCAGCTCGACAGGGGGCAGGGACACTGAAGCTTTCTTT.

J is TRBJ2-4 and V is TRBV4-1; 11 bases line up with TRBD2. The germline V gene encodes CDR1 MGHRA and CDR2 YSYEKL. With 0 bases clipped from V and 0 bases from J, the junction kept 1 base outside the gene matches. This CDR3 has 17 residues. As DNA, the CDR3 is TGCGCCAGCAGCCAAGACGGACTAGCGGGAGCCAAAAACATTCAGTACTTC. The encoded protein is CASSQDGLAGAKNIQYF.

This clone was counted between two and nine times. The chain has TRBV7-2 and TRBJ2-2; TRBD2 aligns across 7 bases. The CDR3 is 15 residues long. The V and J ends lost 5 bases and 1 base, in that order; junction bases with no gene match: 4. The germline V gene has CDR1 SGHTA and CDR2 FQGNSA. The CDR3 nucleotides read TGTGCCAGCAGCATGGGGGGGGTGAACACCGGGGAGCTGTTTTTT. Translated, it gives CASSMGGVNTGELFF.

The CDR3, as DNA: TGTGCCAGCAGTGGCGGGAGGTCTCTTCACCAAGAGACCCAGTACTTC. Protein sequence: CASSGGRSLHQETQYF. The V gene is TRBV2, the J gene TRBJ2-5; 8 positions match TRBD2. The germline gives CDR1 SNHLY, CDR2 FYNNEI. The CDR3 consists of 16 residues. V trimming: 4 bases; J trimming: 0 bases; junction bases outside the gene matches: 7.

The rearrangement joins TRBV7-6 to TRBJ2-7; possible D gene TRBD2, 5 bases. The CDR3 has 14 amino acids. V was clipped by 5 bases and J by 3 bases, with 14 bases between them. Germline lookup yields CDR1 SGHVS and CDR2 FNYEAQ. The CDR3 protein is CASSPGFQVYEQYF. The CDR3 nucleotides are TGTGCCAGCAGCCCGGGATTTCAGGTCTACGAGCAGTACTTC. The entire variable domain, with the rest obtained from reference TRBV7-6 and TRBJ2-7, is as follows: GAGVSQSPRYKVTKRGQDVALRCDPISGHVSLYWYRQALGQGPEFLTYFNYEAQQDKSGLPNDRFSAERPEGSISTLTIQRTEQRDSAMYRCASSPGFQVYEQYFGPGTRLTVT.

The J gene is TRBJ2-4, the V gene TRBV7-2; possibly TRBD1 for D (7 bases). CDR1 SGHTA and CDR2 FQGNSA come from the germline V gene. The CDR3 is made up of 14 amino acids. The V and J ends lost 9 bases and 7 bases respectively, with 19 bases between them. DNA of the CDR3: TGTGCCAGTTCAGTCCAGGGGGGTTGGAACATTCAGTACTTC. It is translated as CASSVQGGWNIQYF. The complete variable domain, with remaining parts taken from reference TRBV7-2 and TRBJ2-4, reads GAGVSQSPSNKVTEKGKDVELRCDPISGHTALYWYRQSLGQGLEFLIYFQGNSAPDKSGLPSDRFSAERTGGSVSTLTIQRTQQEDSAVYLCASSVQGGWNIQYFGAGTRLSVL.

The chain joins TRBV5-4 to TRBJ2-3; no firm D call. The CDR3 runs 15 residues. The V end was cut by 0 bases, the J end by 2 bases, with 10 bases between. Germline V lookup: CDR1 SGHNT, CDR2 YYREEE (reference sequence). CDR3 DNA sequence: TGTGCCAGCAGCTTGGATTCGGGTTACACAGATACGCAGTATTTT. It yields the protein CASSLDSGYTDTQYF. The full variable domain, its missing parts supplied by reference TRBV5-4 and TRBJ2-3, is ETGVTQSPTHLIKTRGQQVTLRCSSQSGHNTVSWYQQALGQGPQFIFQYYREEENGRGNFPPRFSGLQFPNYSSELNVNALELDDSALYLCASSLDSGYTDTQYFGPGTRLTVL.

CDR3 bases: TGTGCCAGCAGGACCGGGACAGGGGATTCACCCCTCCACTTT. Translating it yields CASRTGTGDSPLHF. The chain has TRBV6-5 and TRBJ1-6; 10 nucleotides line up with TRBD1. This CDR3 spans 14 amino acids. Trimming took 6 bases from V and 8 from J; bases not matched to a gene: 4. Per germline, CDR1 MNHEY and CDR2 SVGAGI.